This T cell receptor beta chain was captured in a study of blood T cells in healthy people across ages. CDR3 length: 19 residues. V lost 2 bases and J 1 base, leaving 22 bases between the germline ends. The V gene's germline CDR1 is MNHEY and CDR2 SVGEGT. Primers used in a second PCR of about 6 to 12 cycles were a sample-barcoded 5' primer and a J-beta primer mix. TCRdb itself ran the 5' RACE reads through MiXCR, one entry per CDR3 protein. Of over 700,000 distinct CDR3 sequences in the sample, more than 20% were seen once. Separately, the same data were catalogued under a study of T cells of mothers and their children.

The chain employs TRBV6-2 or TRBV6-3 and TRBJ2-3, with a tentative D call TRBD2 (7 bases). Sequenced: blood. The sequence derives from a boy under 18 in good health. CDR3 bases: TGTGCCAGCAGTTACCGACTTACGGGGGGCTGGGATGGCACAGATACGCAGTATTTT. This translates into CASSYRLTGGWDGTDTQYF.